These T cell receptor beta chains were read from a single sample in a study of blood T cell repertoires in COVID-19. Clones were read by immunoSEQ multiplex PCR, and TCRdb kept only the in-frame ones, dropping some. The sample comprises 30,000 to 35,000 clones, 70% to 85% of which are singletons, and roughly 7.3% rests with the top ten. Source material: peripheral blood. The source of these receptors is a woman aged 55-75 years with acute or convalescent COVID-19. Each CDR3 is given with its conserved first and last residue. The D gene is left open where the match is weak. The size field is filled for only some rows; it gives once, few, many or a size class.

clone_size j_call d_call v_call cdr3_nt cdr3_aa
NA TRBJ2-1 TRBD2 TRBV15 TGTGCCACCGGACTAGCGGGGGGGAATGAGCAGTTCTTC CATGLAGGNEQFF
NA TRBJ1-6 NA TRBV6-4 TGTGCCAGCAGTGACGGCTCTAATTCACCCCTCCACTTT CASSDGSNSPLHF
NA TRBJ2-3 NA TRBV30 TGTGCCTGGAGCCAGGGACTTAGCACAGATACGCAGTATTTT CAWSQGLSTDTQYF
NA TRBJ1-1 TRBD1 TRBV3-1/TRBV3-2 TGTGCCAGCAGCCAAGGGGGACAGTCGAACACTGAAGCTTTCTTT CASSQGGQSNTEAFF
once TRBJ1-2 NA TRBV7-9 TGTGCCAGCAGCACCGCTGTGGAGGGAAGCTATGGCTACACCTTC CASSTAVEGSYGYTF
once TRBJ1-4 NA TRBV28 TGTGCCAGCACGAGGCGGAGGGTGGGTGAAAAACTGTTTTTT CASTRRRVGEKLFF
once TRBJ2-7 TRBD2 TRBV10-1 TGCGCCAGCAGTGGGGGACTAGCGGGGGTGGACGAGCAGTACTTC CASSGGLAGVDEQYF
NA TRBJ2-1 NA TRBV7-9 TGTGCCAGCAGCTTATCGGGAAGCTACAATGAGCAGTTCTTC CASSLSGSYNEQFF
NA TRBJ1-2 NA TRBV2 TGTGCCAGCAGTGAAAGGACATTGGACGACTATGGCTACACCTTC CASSERTLDDYGYTF
few TRBJ1-1 TRBD1 TRBV5-4 TGTGCCAGCAGCTTATCAGGGGGGTACACTGAAGCTTTCTTT CASSLSGGYTEAFF
NA TRBJ2-3 NA TRBV5-8 TGTGCCAGCAGCTTGCACGGGGGGCGCACAGATACGCAGTATTTT CASSLHGGRTDTQYF
NA TRBJ1-2 TRBD1 TRBV5-1 TGCGCCAGCAGCTACCGACAGGGCACCTATGGCTACACCTTC CASSYRQGTYGYTF
few TRBJ1-2 TRBD1 TRBV6-5 TGTGCCAGCAGCCTAGACAGGGGGCTTTATGGCTACACCTTC CASSLDRGLYGYTF
NA TRBJ1-5 TRBD1 TRBV6-1 TGTGCCAGCAGTGAAGAAGGGACAGAAAATCAGCCCCAGCATTTT CASSEEGTENQPQHF
NA TRBJ2-1 TRBD2 TRBV5-1 TGCGCCAGCAGCTTAACGGGGGGGCTCAATGAGCAGTTCTTC CASSLTGGLNEQFF
NA TRBJ2-7 TRBD1 TRBV5-4 TGTGCCAGCAGCCCGGGACAGCTAAGTCTTTATCACCAGAGCTCCTACGAGCAGTACTTC CASSPGQLSLYHQSSYEQYF
NA TRBJ1-6 NA TRBV12-3/TRBV12-4 TGTGCCAGCAGTCTCTCGACGGGGTCACCCCTCCACTTT CASSLSTGSPLHF
NA TRBJ1-3 TRBD1 TRBV5-5 TGTGCCAGCAGCTCCGTACAGGGGGCAGGAGTCACCATATATTTT CASSSVQGAGVTIYF
few TRBJ2-2 TRBD2 TRBV5-4 TGTGCCAGCAGCCCGCCGGGACTAACGAACACCGGGGAGCTGTTTTTT CASSPPGLTNTGELFF
NA TRBJ1-1 NA TRBV6-5 TGTGCCAGCAGGGACGGACAGATGATGAACACTGAAGCTTTCTTT CASRDGQMMNTEAFF
NA TRBJ2-3 TRBD1 TRBV5-1 TGCGCCACCCGGACAGGCCCTAGCACAGATACGCAGTATTTT CATRTGPSTDTQYF
NA TRBJ1-6 NA TRBV4-1 TGCGCCAGCAGCATAGGATGGGAGTCACCCCTCCACTTT CASSIGWESPLHF
NA TRBJ1-6 TRBD1 TRBV6-6 TGTGCCAGCAGTGCCACAGGGGGCGATAATTCACCCCTCCACTTT CASSATGGDNSPLHF
once TRBJ1-2 NA TRBV27 TGTGCCAGCAGTTTATTTGCAGGCCAACCCAACTATGGCTACACCTTC CASSLFAGQPNYGYTF
NA TRBJ2-7 TRBD2 TRBV3-1/TRBV3-2 TGTGCCAGCAGCCAAGATCTCGGGGGGGGTAGTTACGAGCAGTACTTC CASSQDLGGGSYEQYF
NA TRBJ1-2 NA TRBV2 TGTGCCAGCAGTGATGGGGAGAACTATGGCTACACCTTC CASSDGENYGYTF
NA TRBJ2-3 TRBD2 TRBV6-1 TGTGCCAGCAGTGGCGCTGGGACTAGTTGGCACACAGATACGCAGTATTTT CASSGAGTSWHTDTQYF
NA TRBJ2-2 NA TRBV11-3 TGTGCCAGCAGCTTGGGAGCTCAACCCGGGGAGCTGTTTTTT CASSLGAQPGELFF
NA TRBJ2-7 TRBD1 TRBV2 TGTGCCAGCATAGGGACAGGGAGCTACGAGCAGTACTTC CASIGTGSYEQYF
few TRBJ1-5 NA TRBV4-2 TGTGCCAGCAGCCAAGCCGGGGGGGCAGGTCAGCCCCAGCATTTT CASSQAGGAGQPQHF
few TRBJ2-7 TRBD1 TRBV7-6 TGTGCCAGCAGCTTAGCTCAGGGGACAGCCTTGGACTTC CASSLAQGTALDF
NA TRBJ2-5 TRBD1 TRBV18 TGTGCCAGCTCACCGCGGGACAGGGGGGGCGAGACCCAGTACTTC CASSPRDRGGETQYF
NA TRBJ2-6 NA TRBV13 TGTGCCAGCAGCCTAACAGGGTGGGGGGCCAACGTCCTGACTTTC CASSLTGWGANVLTF
few TRBJ1-1 NA TRBV27 TGTGCCAGCGGACAGTACACTGAAGCTTTCTTT CASGQYTEAFF
NA TRBJ1-6 NA TRBV15 TGTGCCACCAGCGCCGACAGGCTGCTTAATTCACCCCTCCACTTT CATSADRLLNSPLHF
NA TRBJ1-1 NA TRBV5-4 TGTGCCAGCAGCCTGGACATCAAGAACACTGAAGCTTTCTTT CASSLDIKNTEAFF
NA TRBJ1-2 NA TRBV4-1 TGCGCCAGCAGCCTCATAATGGCACGGGGGAGGAGGTTGGATGGCTACACCTTC CASSLIMARGRRLDGYTF
NA TRBJ2-5 NA TRBV20-1 TGCAGTGCTAGTATGGGCGAGACCCAGTACTTC CSASMGETQYF
NA TRBJ2-7 TRBD1 TRBV4-1 TGCGCCAGCAGCTACCGGGACAGGGAGACCTACGAGCAGTACTTC CASSYRDRETYEQYF
NA TRBJ2-3 NA TRBV6-2/TRBV6-3 TGTGCCAGCAGCCTAGTGGGCCATACGCAGTATTTT CASSLVGHTQYF
NA TRBJ1-2 TRBD1 TRBV5-6 TGTGCCAGCAGGCGGGACAGGGTCGACTATGGCTACACCTTC CASRRDRVDYGYTF
NA TRBJ2-2 NA TRBV11-1 TGTGCCAGCAGCTTAAGGCCCGACGGGGTCGGGGAGCTGTTTTTT CASSLRPDGVGELFF
few TRBJ1-1 NA TRBV19 TGTGCCAGTAGTAAGGGGGTGAACACTGAAGCTTTCTTT CASSKGVNTEAFF
few TRBJ1-2 TRBD1 TRBV5-5 TGTGCCAGCAGCTTGGTAGGGACAGGGGTGAACTATGGCTACACCTTC CASSLVGTGVNYGYTF
once TRBJ1-2 NA TRBV29-1 TGCAGCGCCCCGGGGGACTATGGCTACACCTTC CSAPGDYGYTF
few TRBJ2-1 TRBD2 TRBV7-3 TGTGCCAGCAGCGTGGGACTAGGGCTCAATGAGCAGTTCTTC CASSVGLGLNEQFF
NA TRBJ1-1 NA TRBV3-1/TRBV3-2 TGTGCCAGCAGCCAAAGTCTTGAGCGGGCTTTCTTT CASSQSLERAFF
NA TRBJ1-2 NA TRBV28 TGTGCCAGCAGAGCCGGACACCCTGGGGTCCATGGCTACACCTTC CASRAGHPGVHGYTF
NA TRBJ1-5 NA TRBV10-2 TGCGCCAGCAGTGCAGGCAGTTTGGGCAATCAGCCCCAGCATTTT CASSAGSLGNQPQHF
NA TRBJ2-2 NA TRBV6-5 TGTGCCAGCACTCAGGGGTCGAACACCGGGGAGCTGTTTTTT CASTQGSNTGELFF
NA TRBJ1-5 TRBD1 TRBV19 TGTGCCAGTAGTACGGGCAGGGGGACGCCCAATCAGCCCCAGCATTTT CASSTGRGTPNQPQHF